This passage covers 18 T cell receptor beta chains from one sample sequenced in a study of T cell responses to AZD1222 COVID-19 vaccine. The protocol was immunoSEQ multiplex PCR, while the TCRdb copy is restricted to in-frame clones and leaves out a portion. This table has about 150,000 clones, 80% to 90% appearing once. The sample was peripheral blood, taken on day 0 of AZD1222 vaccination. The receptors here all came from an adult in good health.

The CDR3 is CASTQDGSRSYEQYF. The CDR3 DNA sequence: TGTGCCAGCACTCAGGACGGATCCCGATCCTACGAGCAGTACTTC. V usage is TRBV28 and J usage is TRBJ2-7; D uncertain. With 7 bases removed from V and 1 base from J, the gap between germline ends came to 17 bases. Germline assignment: CDR1 MDHEN and CDR2 SYDVKM. CDR3 length: 15 residues.

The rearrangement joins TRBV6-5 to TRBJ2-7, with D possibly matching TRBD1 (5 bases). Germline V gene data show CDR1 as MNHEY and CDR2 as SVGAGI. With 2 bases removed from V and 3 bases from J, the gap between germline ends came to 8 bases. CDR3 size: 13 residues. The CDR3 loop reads CASSYSDSYEQYF. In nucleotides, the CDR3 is TGTGCCAGCAGTTACAGCGACAGCTACGAGCAGTACTTC.

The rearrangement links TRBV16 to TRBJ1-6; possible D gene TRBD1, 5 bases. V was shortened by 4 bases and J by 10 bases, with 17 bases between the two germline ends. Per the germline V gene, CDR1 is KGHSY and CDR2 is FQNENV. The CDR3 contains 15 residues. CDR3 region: CASSPNAGAGSPLHF. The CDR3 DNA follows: TGTGCCAGCAGCCCAAATGCCGGGGCTGGGTCACCCCTCCACTTT.

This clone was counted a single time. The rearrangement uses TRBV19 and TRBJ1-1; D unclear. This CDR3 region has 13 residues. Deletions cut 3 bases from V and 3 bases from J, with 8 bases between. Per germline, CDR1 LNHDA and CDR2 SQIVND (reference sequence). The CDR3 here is CASSIQEDTEAFF. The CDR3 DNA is TGTGCCAGTAGTATTCAGGAGGACACTGAAGCTTTCTTT.

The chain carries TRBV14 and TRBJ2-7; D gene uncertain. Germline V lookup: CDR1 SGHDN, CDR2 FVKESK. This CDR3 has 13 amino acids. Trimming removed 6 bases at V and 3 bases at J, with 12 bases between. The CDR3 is CASRSSSFYEQYF. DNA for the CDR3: TGTGCCAGCAGGTCGTCTTCCTTCTACGAGCAGTACTTC. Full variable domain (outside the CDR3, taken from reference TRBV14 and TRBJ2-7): EAGVTQFPSHSVIEKGQTVTLRCDPISGHDNLYWYRRVMGKEIKFLLHFVKESKQDESGMPNNRFLAERTGGTYSTLKVQPAELEDSGVYFCASRSSSFYEQYFGPGTRLTVT.

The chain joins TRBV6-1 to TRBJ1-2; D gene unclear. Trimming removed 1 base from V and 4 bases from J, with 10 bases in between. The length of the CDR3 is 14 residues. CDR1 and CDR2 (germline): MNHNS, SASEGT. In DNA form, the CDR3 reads TGTGCCAGCAGTGAAGGGTCGGAAACCTATGGCTACACCTTC. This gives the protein CASSEGSETYGYTF.

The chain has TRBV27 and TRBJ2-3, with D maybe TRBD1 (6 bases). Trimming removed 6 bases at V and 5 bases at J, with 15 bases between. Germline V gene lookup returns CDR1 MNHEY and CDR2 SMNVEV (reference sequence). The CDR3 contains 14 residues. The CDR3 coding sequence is TGTGCCAGCAGACTAACAGGGTATATAGATACGCAGTATTTT. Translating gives CASRLTGYIDTQYF.

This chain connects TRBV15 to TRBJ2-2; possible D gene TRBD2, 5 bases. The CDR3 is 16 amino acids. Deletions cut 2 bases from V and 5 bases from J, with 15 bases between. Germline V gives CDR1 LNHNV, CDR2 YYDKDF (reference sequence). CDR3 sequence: CATSRLLDRKTGELFF. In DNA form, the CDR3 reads TGTGCCACCAGCAGACTACTAGATCGCAAAACCGGGGAGCTGTTTTTT.

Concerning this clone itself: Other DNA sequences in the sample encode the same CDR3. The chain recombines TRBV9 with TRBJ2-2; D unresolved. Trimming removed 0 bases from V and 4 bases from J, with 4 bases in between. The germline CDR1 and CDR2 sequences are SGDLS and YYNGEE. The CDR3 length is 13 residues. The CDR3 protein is CASSVAGTGELFF. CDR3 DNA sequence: TGTGCCAGCAGCGTAGCTGGCACCGGGGAGCTGTTTTTT.

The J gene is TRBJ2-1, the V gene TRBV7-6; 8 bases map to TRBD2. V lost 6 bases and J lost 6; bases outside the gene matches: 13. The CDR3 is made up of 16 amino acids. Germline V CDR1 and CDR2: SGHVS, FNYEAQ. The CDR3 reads CASRATGTRASNEQFF. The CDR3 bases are TGTGCCAGCAGAGCAACCGGGACTAGAGCCTCCAATGAGCAGTTCTTC. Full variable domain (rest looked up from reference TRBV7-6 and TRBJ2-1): GAGVSQSPRYKVTKRGQDVALRCDPISGHVSLYWYRQALGQGPEFLTYFNYEAQQDKSGLPNDRFSAERPEGSISTLTIQRTEQRDSAMYRCASRATGTRASNEQFFGPGTRLTVL.

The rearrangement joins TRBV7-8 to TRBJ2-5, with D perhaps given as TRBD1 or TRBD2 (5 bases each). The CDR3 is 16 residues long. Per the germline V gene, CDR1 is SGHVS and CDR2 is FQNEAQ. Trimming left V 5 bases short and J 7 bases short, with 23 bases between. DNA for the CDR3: TGTGCCAGCAGCCAATATGAGGGGCCAGTCGAGGGGACCCAGTACTTC. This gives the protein CASSQYEGPVEGTQYF.

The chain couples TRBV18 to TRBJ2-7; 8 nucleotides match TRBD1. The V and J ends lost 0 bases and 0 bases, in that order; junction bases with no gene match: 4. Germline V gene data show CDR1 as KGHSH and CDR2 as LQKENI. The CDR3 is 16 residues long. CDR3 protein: CASSPPLGQVSYEQYF. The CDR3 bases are TGTGCCAGCTCACCACCGTTGGGACAGGTCTCCTACGAGCAGTACTTC.

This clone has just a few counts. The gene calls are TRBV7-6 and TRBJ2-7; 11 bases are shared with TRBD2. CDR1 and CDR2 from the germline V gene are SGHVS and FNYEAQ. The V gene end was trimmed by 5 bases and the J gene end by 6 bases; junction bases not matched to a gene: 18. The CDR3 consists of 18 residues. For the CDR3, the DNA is TGTGCCAGCAGCGCCTCCTTGGGCCTAGCGGGGGGTGTAGGCGAGCAGTACGTC. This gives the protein CASSASLGLAGGVGEQYV.

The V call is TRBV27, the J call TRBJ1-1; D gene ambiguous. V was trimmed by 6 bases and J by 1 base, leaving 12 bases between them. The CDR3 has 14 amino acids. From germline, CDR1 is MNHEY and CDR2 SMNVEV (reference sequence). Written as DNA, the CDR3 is TGTGCCAGCAGAATACTCGGAGGGAACACTGAAGCTTTCTTT. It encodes CASRILGGNTEAFF.

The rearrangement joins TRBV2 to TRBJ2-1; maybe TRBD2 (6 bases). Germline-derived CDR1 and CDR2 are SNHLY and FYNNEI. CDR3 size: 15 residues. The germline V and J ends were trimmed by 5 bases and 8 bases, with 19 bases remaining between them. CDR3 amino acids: CASSPGTLEADEQFF. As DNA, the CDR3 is TGTGCCAGCAGTCCCGGGACTCTTGAGGCGGATGAGCAGTTCTTC. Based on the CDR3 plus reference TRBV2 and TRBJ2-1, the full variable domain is EPEVTQTPSHQVTQMGQEVILRCVPISNHLYFYWYRQILGQKVEFLVSFYNNEISEKSEIFDDQFSVERPDGSNFTLKIRSTKLEDSAMYFCASSPGTLEADEQFFGPGTRLTVL.

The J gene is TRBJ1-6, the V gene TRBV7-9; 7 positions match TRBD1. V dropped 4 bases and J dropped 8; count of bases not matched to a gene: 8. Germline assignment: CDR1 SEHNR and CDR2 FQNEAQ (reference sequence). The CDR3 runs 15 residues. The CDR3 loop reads CASSSRGGGDSPLHF. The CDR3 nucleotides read TGTGCCAGCAGCTCCAGAGGGGGCGGAGATTCACCCCTCCACTTT.

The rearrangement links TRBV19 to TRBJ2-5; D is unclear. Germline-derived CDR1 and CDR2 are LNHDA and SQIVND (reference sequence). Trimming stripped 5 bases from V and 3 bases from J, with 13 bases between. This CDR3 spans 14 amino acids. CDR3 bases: TGTGCCAGTAGTCTGGACCTTGAGGAAGAGACCCAGTACTTC. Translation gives CASSLDLEEETQYF.

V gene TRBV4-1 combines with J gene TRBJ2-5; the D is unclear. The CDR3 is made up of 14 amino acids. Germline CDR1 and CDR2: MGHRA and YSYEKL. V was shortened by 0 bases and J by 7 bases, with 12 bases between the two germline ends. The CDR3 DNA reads TGCGCCAGCAGCCAAGACCACCAGATGGGGACCCAGTACTTC. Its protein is CASSQDHQMGTQYF.